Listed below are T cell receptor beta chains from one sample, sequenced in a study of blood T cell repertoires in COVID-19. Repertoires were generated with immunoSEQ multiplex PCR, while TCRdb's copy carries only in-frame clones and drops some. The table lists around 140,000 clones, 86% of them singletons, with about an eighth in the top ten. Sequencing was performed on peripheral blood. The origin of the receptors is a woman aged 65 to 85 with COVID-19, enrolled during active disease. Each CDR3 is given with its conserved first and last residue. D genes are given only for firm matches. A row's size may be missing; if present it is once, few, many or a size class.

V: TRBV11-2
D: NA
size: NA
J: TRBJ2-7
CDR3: CASSLDPGAYEQYF
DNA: TGTGCCAGCAGCCTAGACCCAGGGGCCTACGAGCAGTACTTC

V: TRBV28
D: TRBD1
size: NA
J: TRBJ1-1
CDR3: CASSSGQGKNTEAFF
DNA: TGTGCCAGCAGTTCCGGACAGGGGAAGAACACTGAAGCTTTCTTT

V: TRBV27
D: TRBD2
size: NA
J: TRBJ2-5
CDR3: CASSRGGLETQYF
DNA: TGTGCCAGCAGTCGGGGGGGGTTAGAGACCCAGTACTTC

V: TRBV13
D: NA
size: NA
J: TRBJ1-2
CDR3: CASSLGRGRGGYGYTF
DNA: TGTGCCAGCAGCTTAGGCCGCGGCAGGGGTGGCTATGGCTACACCTTC

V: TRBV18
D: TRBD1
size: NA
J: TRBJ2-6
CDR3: CASSPFSTGGGGANVLTF
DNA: TGTGCCAGCTCACCGTTTTCTACAGGGGGCGGTGGGGCCAACGTCCTGACTTTC

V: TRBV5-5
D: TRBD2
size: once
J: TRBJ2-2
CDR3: CASSPFGGANTGELFF
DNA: TGTGCCAGCAGCCCCTTTGGGGGGGCGAACACCGGGGAGCTGTTTTTT

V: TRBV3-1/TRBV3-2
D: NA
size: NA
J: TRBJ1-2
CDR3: CASSHASHPNYGYTF
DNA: TGTGCCAGCAGCCACGCGTCCCACCCAAACTATGGCTACACCTTC

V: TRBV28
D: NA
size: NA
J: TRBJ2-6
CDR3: CASSQAYSGANVLTF
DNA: TGTGCCAGCAGTCAAGCCTACTCTGGGGCCAACGTCCTGACTTTC

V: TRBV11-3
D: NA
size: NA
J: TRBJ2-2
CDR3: CASSLLGFGELFF
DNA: TGTGCCAGCAGCTTACTCGGGTTCGGGGAGCTGTTTTTT

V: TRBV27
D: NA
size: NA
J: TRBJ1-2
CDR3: CASSFRVDSQVYGYTF
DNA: TGTGCCAGCAGTTTTAGGGTGGACAGCCAGGTCTATGGCTACACCTTC

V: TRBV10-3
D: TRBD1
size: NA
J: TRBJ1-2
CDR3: CAISEPTGTGNYTF
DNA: TGTGCCATCAGTGAGCCGACCGGGACAGGGAACTACACCTTC

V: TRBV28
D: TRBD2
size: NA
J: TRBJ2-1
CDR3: CASSLGGGAHNEQFF
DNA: TGTGCCAGCAGTCTGGGCGGGGGGGCCCACAATGAGCAGTTCTTC

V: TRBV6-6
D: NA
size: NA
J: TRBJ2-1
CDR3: CASTFYPPGYNEQFF
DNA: TGTGCCAGCACCTTCTATCCTCCGGGATACAATGAGCAGTTCTTC

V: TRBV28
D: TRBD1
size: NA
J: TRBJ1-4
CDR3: CASRGYRGHDEKLFF
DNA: TGTGCCAGCAGGGGTTACAGGGGGCACGATGAAAAACTGTTTTTT

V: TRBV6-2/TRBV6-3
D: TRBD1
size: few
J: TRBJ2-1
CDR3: CASSAWGQGYNEQFF
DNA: TGTGCCAGCAGTGCTTGGGGACAGGGCTACAATGAGCAGTTCTTC

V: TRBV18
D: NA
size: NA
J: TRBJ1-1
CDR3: CASSPRDTEAFF
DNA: TGTGCCAGCTCACCTCGGGACACTGAAGCTTTCTTT

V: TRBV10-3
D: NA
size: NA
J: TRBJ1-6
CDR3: CAISELGPGTLHF
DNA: TGTGCCATCAGTGAGTTAGGCCCGGGGACCCTCCACTTT

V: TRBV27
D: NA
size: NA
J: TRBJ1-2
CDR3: CASRPSTGNGYTF
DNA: TGTGCCAGCAGACCCTCCACAGGGAATGGCTACACCTTC

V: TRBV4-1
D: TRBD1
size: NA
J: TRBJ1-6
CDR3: CASSQRPTGGNSPLHF
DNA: TGCGCCAGCAGCCAAAGACCCACAGGGGGTAATTCACCCCTCCACTTT

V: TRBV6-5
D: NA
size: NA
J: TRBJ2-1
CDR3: CASSYTGGGSYNEQFF
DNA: TGTGCCAGCAGTTACACGGGGGGCGGCTCCTACAATGAGCAGTTCTTC

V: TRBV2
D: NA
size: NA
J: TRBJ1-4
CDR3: CASKLQGPYEKLFF
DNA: TGTGCCAGCAAACTCCAGGGGCCGTATGAAAAACTGTTTTTT

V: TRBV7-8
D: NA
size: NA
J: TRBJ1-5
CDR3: CASSVDSYSNQPQHF
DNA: TGTGCCAGCAGCGTGGACAGTTATAGCAATCAGCCCCAGCATTTT

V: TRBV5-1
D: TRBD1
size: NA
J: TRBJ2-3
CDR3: CASSLAGTGPTDTQYF
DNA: TGCGCCAGCAGCTTGGCCGGGACAGGGCCCACAGATACGCAGTATTTT